This T cell receptor beta chain originates from a study of cytomegalovirus exposure and HLA in healthy donors. At the level of the study: An analysis done earlier identified roughly 120 million unique TCR beta sequences from approximately 170 million T cells.

Primers included in the PCR were 60 Vbeta and 13 Jbeta primers. Some clones are missing from TCRdb's copy, which holds only in-frame ones; the method was immunoSEQ multiplex PCR. Here the sample spans 180,000 or so clones, roughly 80% being singletons. This CDR3 has 13 residues. Germline V gene data show CDR1 as SGHRS and CDR2 as YFSETQ. Trimming cost V 7 bases and J 7 bases; bases outside gene matches: 3. General observations from the study: Analysis was performed later, and it showed HLA-associated TCR beta chains to be more clonally expanded than equally common others. Researchers reported in a later analysis that common viral pathogens appeared linked to several top clusters. Sequencing probably produced one cluster of sequence variants that were highly shared.

This clone has more than one count but fewer than ten. Its matching antigen is unknown. The rearrangement joins TRBV5-1 to TRBJ1-4, with 11 bases lining up with TRBD1. This receptor was taken from a woman aged 45-65 years in good health and CMV-seropositive. The sequenced sample was PBMCs. The CDR3 reads CASSGQGGEKLFF. CDR3 coding DNA: TGCGCCAGCTCGGGACAGGGGGGTGAAAAACTGTTTTTT.